Listed here is a single T cell receptor beta chain. The data derive from a study of blood T cell repertoires in COVID-19. Whole-study context: The origin of the acute and convalescent COVID-19 samples was the United States, Italy and Spain.

The protocol was immunoSEQ multiplex PCR, while the TCRdb copy is restricted to in-frame clones and leaves out a portion. The sample shows 200,000 to 300,000 clones, around nine tenths of them seen only once. The V gene lost 3 bases and the J gene lost 1 base, with 18 bases spanning the gap. CDR1 and CDR2 from the germline V gene are LGHNA and YSLEER. CDR3 length: 17 amino acids. The sequence was obtained from a woman in her sixties who had recovered from COVID-19. V gene TRBV4-3 combines with J gene TRBJ1-1, with a weak D call TRBD1 (6 bases). Material for sequencing was peripheral blood. CDR3 in amino acids: CASSQATRGYQNTEAFF. As DNA, the CDR3 is TGCGCCAGCAGCCAGGCTACCAGGGGCTACCAGAACACTGAAGCTTTCTTT.